Listed below are T cell receptor beta chains from one sample, sequenced in a study of T cell responses to AZD1222 COVID-19 vaccine. Clones were read by immunoSEQ multiplex PCR, and TCRdb kept only the in-frame ones, dropping some. This table holds 90,000 to 120,000 clones, roughly nine tenths found once. This sample comprised peripheral blood, obtained on day 0 of AZD1222 vaccination. The source is an adult in good health. CDR3s include the opening cysteine and the closing phenylalanine or tryptophan. Fields, in order: J gene, clone size, V gene, D gene, CDR3 protein, CDR3 DNA. A D gene is named only where the DNA matches it firmly. Not all rows give a size; the values are once, few, many and, for expanded clones, a class.

TRBJ1-2,-,TRBV18,-,CASSDGQNYGYTF,TGTGCCAGCTCAGACGGACAGAATTATGGCTACACCTTC
TRBJ2-2,-,TRBV3-1/TRBV3-2,TRBD2,CASSQDRQAGGNTGELFF,TGTGCCAGCAGCCAAGATAGGCAAGCGGGAGGAAACACCGGGGAGCTGTTTTTT
TRBJ1-5,-,TRBV28,TRBD1,CASSLRTGSNQPQHF,TGTGCCAGCAGCCTCAGGACAGGTAGCAATCAGCCCCAGCATTTT
TRBJ2-7,-,TRBV11-3,-,CASRADNSYEQYF,TGTGCCAGCAGGGCGGACAATTCCTACGAGCAGTACTTC
TRBJ2-7,-,TRBV27,-,CASRWGARPDYEQYF,TGTGCCAGTAGATGGGGGGCCAGGCCGGACTACGAGCAGTACTTC
TRBJ1-1,-,TRBV5-1,TRBD1,CASSAVPGQERAFF,TGCGCCAGCAGCGCTGTCCCGGGACAGGAACGAGCTTTCTTT
TRBJ1-1,-,TRBV12-5,-,CASGFGTFMNTEAFF,TGTGCTAGTGGTTTCGGGACATTCATGAACACTGAAGCTTTCTTT
TRBJ1-2,-,TRBV5-1,TRBD1,CASSQSTGTGDGYTF,TGCGCCAGCAGCCAAAGTACCGGGACAGGGGATGGCTACACCTTC
TRBJ2-7,-,TRBV6-5,TRBD1,CASSQGAWYEQYF,TGTGCCAGCAGTCAGGGGGCTTGGTACGAGCAGTACTTC
TRBJ2-1,-,TRBV5-4,-,CASSYDYDEQFF,TGTGCCAGCAGCTACGACTATGATGAGCAGTTCTTC
TRBJ1-1,-,TRBV24-1,-,CATTSTRRAEAFF,TGTGCCACCACTTCTACTAGGAGGGCTGAAGCTTTCTTT
TRBJ1-1,-,TRBV6-6,-,CASSYSERNTEAFF,TGTGCCAGCAGTTACAGTGAGCGGAACACTGAAGCTTTCTTT
TRBJ1-3,-,TRBV18,TRBD1,CASSQSGDRGNTIYF,TGTGCCAGCTCACAATCAGGGGACAGAGGAAACACCATATATTTT
TRBJ2-7,-,TRBV27,TRBD1,CASSLDRGGGYEQYF,TGTGCCAGCAGTTTAGACAGGGGCGGCGGCTACGAGCAGTACTTC
TRBJ2-7,-,TRBV19,TRBD1,CASSIGTAEQYF,TGTGCCAGTAGTATCGGGACAGCCGAGCAGTACTTC
TRBJ1-1,-,TRBV11-2,-,CASSLAVDTEAFF,TGTGCCAGCAGCTTAGCAGTGGACACTGAAGCTTTCTTT
TRBJ1-1,-,TRBV5-1,-,CASSLAGPRGAFF,TGCGCCAGCAGCTTGGCCGGCCCCCGAGGGGCTTTCTTT
TRBJ1-1,-,TRBV28,TRBD1,CASSSGQTNTEAFF,TGTGCCAGCAGTTCGGGACAGACGAACACTGAAGCTTTCTTT
TRBJ2-7,-,TRBV11-2,-,CASSTLWGLEQYF,TGTGCCAGCAGTACCCTGTGGGGGCTCGAGCAGTACTTC
TRBJ2-5,-,TRBV27,TRBD1,CASANGQGGGETQYF,TGTGCCAGCGCAAACGGACAGGGAGGAGGGGAGACCCAGTACTTC
TRBJ2-1,-,TRBV11-2,TRBD2,CASSLYGRGQYNEQFF,TGTGCCAGCAGCTTATACGGGAGGGGTCAGTACAATGAGCAGTTCTTC
TRBJ1-6,-,TRBV4-1,-,CASRESYNSPLHF,TGCGCCAGCAGGGAGTCCTATAATTCACCCCTCCACTTT
TRBJ1-1,-,TRBV20-1,TRBD1,CSARRDSEAFF,TGCAGTGCTAGGAGGGACAGTGAAGCTTTCTTT
TRBJ2-5,-,TRBV11-2,TRBD2,CASSLGASGGATETQYF,TGTGCCAGCAGCTTAGGGGCTAGCGGGGGGGCCACAGAGACCCAGTACTTC
TRBJ2-1,-,TRBV27,TRBD1,CASRTGVNEQFF,TGTGCCAGCAGGACAGGGGTGAATGAGCAGTTCTTC
TRBJ1-5,-,TRBV19,-,CASSIRGNQPQHF,TGTGCCAGTAGTATTAGGGGGAATCAGCCCCAGCATTTT
TRBJ1-1,once,TRBV4-1,TRBD1,CASSQGVTLLPRGTGPNTEAFF,TGCGCCAGCAGCCAAGGCGTTACATTACTCCCCCGGGGGACAGGGCCAAACACTGAAGCTTTCTTT
TRBJ2-1,-,TRBV24-1,-,CATSEGFGQQGEQFF,TGTGCCACCAGTGAAGGGTTCGGTCAGCAGGGTGAGCAGTTCTTC
TRBJ2-7,-,TRBV19,-,CASSTPGQGGREQYF,TGTGCCAGTAGTACCCCCGGGCAGGGGGGACGGGAGCAGTACTTC
TRBJ1-6,-,TRBV6-1,TRBD1,CASSEVGDRGSPLHF,TGTGCCAGCAGTGAAGTCGGCGACAGGGGGTCACCCCTCCACTTT
TRBJ1-2,-,TRBV11-2,TRBD1,CASSPGQGDYGYTF,TGTGCCAGCAGCCCCGGACAGGGGGACTATGGCTACACCTTC
TRBJ1-5,once,TRBV6-1,TRBD1,CASSVPSGTGAQPQHF,TGTGCCAGCAGTGTACCCTCCGGGACAGGCGCTCAGCCCCAGCATTTT
TRBJ2-2,-,TRBV14,-,CASSQEMGLGTGELFF,TGTGCCAGCAGCCAAGAAATGGGGTTAGGGACCGGGGAGCTGTTTTTT
TRBJ2-7,once,TRBV18,TRBD2,CASSAFSGGEEQYF,TGTGCCAGCTCAGCCTTCTCGGGGGGGGAAGAGCAGTACTTC
TRBJ1-4,-,TRBV7-9,-,CASSLAQGREKLFF,TGTGCCAGCAGCTTAGCCCAGGGGAGGGAAAAACTGTTTTTT
TRBJ1-1,-,TRBV2,-,CASRYTLSNTEAFF,TGTGCCAGCCGATATACACTATCGAACACTGAAGCTTTCTTT
TRBJ2-1,-,TRBV5-4,-,CASSLRQAEYNEQFF,TGTGCCAGCAGCTTGCGACAGGCAGAGTACAATGAGCAGTTCTTC
TRBJ2-1,-,TRBV27,-,CASSLIPGGDSYNEQFF,TGTGCCAGCAGTTTAATTCCTGGGGGCGATTCCTACAATGAGCAGTTCTTC
TRBJ2-7,-,TRBV4-1,-,CASSHPPRGSEQYF,TGCGCCAGCAGCCATCCTCCCAGAGGGTCTGAGCAGTACTTC
TRBJ2-3,-,TRBV28,-,CASSFRGLNTQYF,TGTGCCAGCAGTTTTCGTGGCTTAAATACGCAGTATTTT
TRBJ1-1,-,TRBV2,-,CASSSDGEAEAFF,TGTGCCAGCAGTTCGGATGGAGAAGCTGAAGCTTTCTTT
TRBJ1-2,-,TRBV4-1,-,CASSFGVGYTF,TGCGCCAGCAGTTTCGGGGTTGGCTACACCTTC
TRBJ1-2,-,TRBV4-2,TRBD1,CASSQDFGLGQSYGYTF,TGTGCCAGCAGCCAAGATTTTGGGCTGGGACAGAGCTATGGCTACACCTTC
TRBJ1-3,-,TRBV5-6,TRBD1,CASSPRGPGGRGNTIYF,TGTGCCAGCAGTCCCCGGGGGCCAGGGGGCCGGGGAAACACCATATATTTT
TRBJ1-1,-,TRBV19,TRBD1,CASSTRTGDAEAFF,TGTGCCAGTAGTACCCGGACAGGGGACGCTGAAGCTTTCTTT
TRBJ1-1,few,TRBV25-1,-,CASSEWSAEAFF,TGTGCCAGCAGTGAATGGTCAGCTGAAGCTTTCTTT
TRBJ2-7,-,TRBV28,TRBD1,CASSLLISSDRGYEQYF,TGTGCCAGCAGTTTATTGATATCCTCGGACAGGGGCTACGAGCAGTACTTC
TRBJ2-2,-,TRBV7-9,-,CASSTQGNTGELFF,TGTGCCAGCAGCACACAGGGAAACACCGGGGAGCTGTTTTTT
TRBJ2-5,-,TRBV5-1,TRBD2,CASSLGLAVQETQYF,TGCGCCAGCAGCTTGGGGCTAGCGGTACAAGAGACCCAGTACTTC
TRBJ1-2,once,TRBV6-5,-,CASSLDGTNYGYTF,TGTGCCAGCAGTTTGGACGGCACTAACTATGGCTACACCTTC
TRBJ1-1,-,TRBV7-9,-,CASSLDGSTEAFF,TGTGCCAGCAGCCTCGACGGGAGCACTGAAGCTTTCTTT
TRBJ2-6,-,TRBV3-1/TRBV3-2,TRBD1,CASSQVQGAGANVLTF,TGTGCCAGCAGCCAAGTGCAGGGGGCTGGGGCCAACGTCCTGACTTTC
TRBJ1-2,-,TRBV3-1/TRBV3-2,-,CASSQGLRGNYGYTF,TGTGCCAGCAGCCAAGGTCTGCGGGGGAACTATGGCTACACCTTC
TRBJ2-1,once,TRBV3-1/TRBV3-2,-,CASSISTESYNEQFF,TGTGCCAGCTCCATAAGTACGGAGTCCTACAATGAGCAGTTCTTC
TRBJ2-2,-,TRBV6-5,-,CASSYSGDTGELFF,TGTGCCAGCAGTTACTCAGGAGACACCGGGGAGCTGTTTTTT
TRBJ1-2,-,TRBV10-1,-,CASSEEGGTNYGYTF,TGCGCCAGCAGTGAGGAGGGGGGAACGAACTATGGCTACACCTTC
TRBJ1-1,-,TRBV5-1,TRBD1,CASSETGAARTEAFF,TGCGCCAGCAGCGAAACAGGGGCGGCTCGAACTGAAGCTTTCTTT
TRBJ2-7,-,TRBV6-1,-,CASSEDYDTYEQYF,TGTGCCAGCAGTGAAGACTATGATACCTACGAGCAGTACTTC
TRBJ1-2,-,TRBV6-5,-,CASSYSHYYGYTF,TGTGCCAGCAGTTACTCTCACTACTATGGCTACACCTTC
TRBJ1-5,-,TRBV3-1/TRBV3-2,-,CASSQGHQPQHF,TGTGCCAGCAGCCAAGGGCATCAGCCCCAGCATTTT